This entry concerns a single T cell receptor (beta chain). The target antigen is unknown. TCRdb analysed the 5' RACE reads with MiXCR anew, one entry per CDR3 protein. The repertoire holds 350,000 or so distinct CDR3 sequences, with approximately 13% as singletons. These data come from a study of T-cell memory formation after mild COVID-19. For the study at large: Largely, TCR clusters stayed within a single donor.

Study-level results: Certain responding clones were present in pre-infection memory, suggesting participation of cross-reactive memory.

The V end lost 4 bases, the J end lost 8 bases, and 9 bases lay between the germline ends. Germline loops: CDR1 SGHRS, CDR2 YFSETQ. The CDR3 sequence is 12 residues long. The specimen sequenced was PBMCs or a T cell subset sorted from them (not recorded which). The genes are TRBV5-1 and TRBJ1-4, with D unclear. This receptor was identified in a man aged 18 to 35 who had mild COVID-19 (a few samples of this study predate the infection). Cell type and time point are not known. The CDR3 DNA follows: TGCGCCAGCAGCCCGGCACCCGAAAAACTGTTTTTT. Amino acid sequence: CASSPAPEKLFF.